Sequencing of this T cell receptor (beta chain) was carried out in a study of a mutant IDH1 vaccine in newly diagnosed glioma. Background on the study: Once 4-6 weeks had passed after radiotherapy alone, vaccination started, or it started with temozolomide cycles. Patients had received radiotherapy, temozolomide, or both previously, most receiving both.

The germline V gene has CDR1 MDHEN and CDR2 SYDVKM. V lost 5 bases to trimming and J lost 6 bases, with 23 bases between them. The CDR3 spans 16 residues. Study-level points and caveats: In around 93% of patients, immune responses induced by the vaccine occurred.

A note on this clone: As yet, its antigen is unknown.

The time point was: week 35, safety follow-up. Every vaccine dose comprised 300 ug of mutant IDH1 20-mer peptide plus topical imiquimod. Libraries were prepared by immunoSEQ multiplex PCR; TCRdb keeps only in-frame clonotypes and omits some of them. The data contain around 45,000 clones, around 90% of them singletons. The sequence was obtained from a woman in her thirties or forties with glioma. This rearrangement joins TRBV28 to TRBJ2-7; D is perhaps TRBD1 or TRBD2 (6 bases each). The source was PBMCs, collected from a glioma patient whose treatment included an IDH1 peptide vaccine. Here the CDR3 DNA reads TGTGCCAGCAGTCCGAACCAATATCGAGGGGGACTCGAGCAGTACTTC. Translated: CASSPNQYRGGLEQYF.